These T cell receptor beta chains were read from a single sample in a study of blood T cell repertoires in COVID-19. Sequencing used immunoSEQ multiplex PCR; TCRdb keeps in-frame clones, though not all of them. In the table there are about 30,000 clones, about 94% of which are singletons. Sequencing was performed on peripheral blood. Source of these receptors: a human donor with active COVID-19. The donor label of this sample is uncertain. Both conserved end residues are part of each CDR3. The D gene is left open where the match is weak. Rows may omit the clone size; those that give it use once, few, many or a size class.

j_gene | v_gene | d_gene | abundance | CDR3aa | CDR3nt
TRBJ1-2 | TRBV28 | . | . | CASILPAGVYANYGYTF | TGTGCCAGCATCCTCCCGGCGGGGGTTTATGCTAACTATGGCTACACCTTC
TRBJ2-5 | TRBV12-3/TRBV12-4 | . | . | CASSSTETQYF | TGTGCCAGCAGTTCTACAGAGACCCAGTACTTC
TRBJ1-1 | TRBV7-2 | . | . | CASTIGQGTEAFF | TGTGCCAGCACTATCGGGCAGGGAACTGAAGCTTTCTTT
TRBJ1-1 | TRBV10-3 | TRBD1 | . | CAISMDRGGFLSGTEAFF | TGTGCCATCAGTATGGACAGGGGCGGCTTCCTGTCAGGCACTGAAGCTTTCTTT
TRBJ2-7 | TRBV7-2 | TRBD1 | . | CASSFTEDRVYEQYF | TGTGCCAGCAGTTTTACCGAGGACAGGGTCTACGAGCAGTACTTC
TRBJ2-1 | TRBV6-2/TRBV6-3 | TRBD1 | . | CASSYSPTGGLYNEQFF | TGTGCCAGCAGTTACTCGCCCACAGGGGGCCTCTACAATGAGCAGTTCTTC
TRBJ2-1 | TRBV19 | . | once | CASSIERGNYNEQFF | TGTGCCAGTAGTATAGAACGGGGAAATTACAATGAGCAGTTCTTC
TRBJ1-2 | TRBV4-1 | . | . | CASSHLTGGSNYGYTF | TGCGCCAGCAGCCATCTGACAGGTGGCAGTAACTATGGCTACACCTTC
TRBJ2-3 | TRBV4-1 | TRBD2 | . | CASSQDLVGQLAGVTDTQYF | TGCGCCAGCAGCCAAGATTTAGTGGGCCAACTAGCGGGGGTCACAGATACGCAGTATTTT
TRBJ1-5 | TRBV5-3 | TRBD1 | . | CARSLQRDSDQVYSNQPQHF | TGTGCCAGAAGCTTGCAAAGGGACAGCGACCAGGTTTATAGCAATCAGCCCCAGCATTTT
TRBJ2-2 | TRBV12-3/TRBV12-4 | TRBD1 | . | CASSTGAIGELFF | TGTGCCAGCAGTACAGGGGCCATCGGGGAGCTGTTTTTT
TRBJ2-5 | TRBV18 | . | . | CASSPVGVETQYF | TGTGCCAGCTCACCTGTGGGAGTTGAGACCCAGTACTTC
TRBJ2-7 | TRBV9 | TRBD1 | . | CASSSGTGSLYEQYF | TGTGCCAGCAGCTCTGGGACAGGGTCATTGTACGAGCAGTACTTC
TRBJ2-7 | TRBV7-9 | TRBD2 | . | CASRQKRTSGSYEQYF | TGTGCCAGCAGGCAAAAACGGACTAGCGGATCCTACGAGCAGTACTTC
TRBJ2-1 | TRBV5-6 | TRBD1 | . | CASSLVRGPSYNEQFF | TGTGCCAGCAGCTTGGTTAGGGGGCCATCCTACAATGAGCAGTTCTTC
TRBJ2-2 | TRBV6-5 | . | once | CASLTSQGSTGELFF | TGTGCCAGTCTGACTAGCCAGGGGTCGACCGGGGAGCTGTTTTTT
TRBJ1-5 | TRBV5-1 | . | . | CASSPGSGFVPQHF | TGCGCCAGCAGCCCTGGGTCAGGATTCGTGCCCCAGCATTTT
TRBJ2-7 | TRBV7-2 | TRBD1 | . | CASSPRDRPSYSEQYF | TGTGCCAGCAGCCCGAGGGACAGGCCATCATACTCCGAGCAGTACTTC
TRBJ1-1 | TRBV6-2/TRBV6-3 | . | . | CASTPHGGTTINTEAFF | TGTGCCAGCACCCCACACGGGGGGACTACCATTAACACTGAAGCTTTCTTT
TRBJ1-4 | TRBV7-2 | TRBD1 | . | CASSYSNRGRKEKLFF | TGTGCCAGCAGCTACTCAAACAGGGGGCGGAAAGAAAAACTGTTTTTT
TRBJ1-1 | TRBV3-1/TRBV3-2 | . | . | CASSQGGGDTEAFF | TGTGCCAGCAGCCAAGGGGGGGGAGACACTGAAGCTTTCTTT
TRBJ2-4 | TRBV6-2/TRBV6-3 | TRBD2 | . | CASSYSRTSGGTKLAKNIQYF | TGTGCCAGCAGTTACTCGCGGACTAGCGGGGGGACTAAACTAGCCAAAAACATTCAGTACTTC
TRBJ2-1 | TRBV29-1 | . | . | CSVSGYNEQFF | TGCAGCGTATCCGGCTACAATGAGCAGTTCTTC
TRBJ2-1 | TRBV24-1 | TRBD2 | . | CATSDLGAGASYNEQFF | TGTGCCACCAGTGATTTGGGTGCGGGAGCTTCTTACAATGAGCAGTTCTTC
TRBJ1-6 | TRBV7-9 | . | once | CASSLVGGSPLHF | TGTGCCAGCAGCTTAGTAGGGGGTTCACCCCTCCACTTT
TRBJ2-1 | TRBV7-6 | TRBD2 | . | CASTSSSGGPLRQFF | TGTGCCAGCACCTCATCTAGCGGGGGACCCCTCCGGCAGTTCTTC
TRBJ2-7 | TRBV10-3 | . | . | CAISVSRGSYEQYF | TGTGCCATCAGTGTGAGCAGGGGATCCTACGAGCAGTACTTC
TRBJ1-4 | TRBV28 | . | . | CASSLGGVLEKLFF | TGTGCCAGCAGTTTAGGTGGAGTCCTTGAAAAACTGTTTTTT
TRBJ1-1 | TRBV19 | TRBD1 | . | CASSLRPRNRGGPNTEAFF | TGTGCCAGTAGTCTACGTCCCCGGAACAGGGGGGGGCCAAACACTGAAGCTTTCTTT
TRBJ1-2 | TRBV30 | TRBD1 | once | CAWSVRLTGTAGYGYTF | TGTGCCTGGAGTGTTCGTCTGACCGGGACAGCTGGCTATGGCTACACCTTC
TRBJ1-2 | TRBV7-8 | TRBD1 | . | CASSLASGGTGYTF | TGTGCCAGCAGCTTAGCGTCAGGGGGCACTGGCTACACCTTC
TRBJ1-5 | TRBV7-9 | TRBD1 | . | CASSRQGAGQPQHF | TGTGCCAGCAGCCGACAGGGGGCGGGTCAGCCCCAGCATTTT
TRBJ2-5 | TRBV4-1 | TRBD1 | . | CASSQAGTGPTVREETQYF | TGCGCCAGCAGCCAAGCCGGGACAGGGCCCACTGTACGAGAAGAGACCCAGTACTTC
TRBJ1-4 | TRBV28 | . | . | CASSLLPGSNEKLFF | TGTGCCAGCAGTTTACTTCCGGGATCGAATGAAAAACTGTTTTTT
TRBJ2-5 | TRBV7-7 | . | . | CASSSGERTQYF | TGTGCCAGCAGCTCCGGGGAACGGACCCAGTACTTC
TRBJ2-5 | TRBV18 | TRBD2 | once | CASSPPPGGFQETQYF | TGTGCCAGCTCACCACCTCCGGGGGGGTTCCAAGAGACCCAGTACTTC
TRBJ2-2 | TRBV10-3 | TRBD1 | . | CAISESGQSTGELFF | TGTGCCATCAGTGAGTCGGGACAGTCCACCGGGGAGCTGTTTTTT
TRBJ2-3 | TRBV9 | . | . | CASSSRDSSTDTQYF | TGTGCCAGCAGCTCGAGGGACTCGAGCACAGATACGCAGTATTTT
TRBJ1-5 | TRBV18 | TRBD1 | . | CASSIDGTVSNQPQHF | TGTGCCAGCTCAATAGACGGGACAGTAAGCAATCAGCCCCAGCATTTT
TRBJ2-5 | TRBV11-3 | . | once | CASSFEKIPTGQQETQYF | TGTGCCAGCAGCTTCGAAAAAATACCCACTGGACAGCAAGAGACCCAGTACTTC
TRBJ2-1 | TRBV6-4 | . | . | CASSTGRGNEQFF | TGTGCCAGCAGTACAGGGAGGGGCAATGAGCAGTTCTTC
TRBJ1-2 | TRBV12-3/TRBV12-4 | . | . | CASSLGGAKGYTF | TGTGCCAGCAGTTTAGGGGGCGCGAAGGGCTACACCTTC
TRBJ2-3 | TRBV7-2 | . | . | CASSPRVGTSTDTQYF | TGTGCCAGCAGCCCGAGGGTGGGGACTAGCACAGATACGCAGTATTTT
TRBJ2-5 | TRBV11-2 | . | . | CASSLNRETQYF | TGTGCCAGCAGCTTAAACAGAGAGACCCAGTACTTC
TRBJ2-1 | TRBV24-1 | . | . | CATSTWGDGQFF | TGTGCCACCAGTACCTGGGGGGACGGGCAGTTCTTC
TRBJ2-2 | TRBV11-2 | . | . | CASSSGSPANTGELFF | TGTGCCAGCAGCTCCGGGTCACCGGCGAACACCGGGGAGCTGTTTTTT
TRBJ2-5 | TRBV25-1 | . | . | CASRNNRVWETQYF | TGTGCCAGCAGGAATAACAGGGTTTGGGAGACCCAGTACTTC
TRBJ2-7 | TRBV5-4 | . | . | CASSLARGSSYEQYF | TGTGCCAGCAGCTTGGCACGGGGGAGCTCCTACGAGCAGTACTTC
TRBJ2-5 | TRBV14 | TRBD2 | . | CASSPPWGGSETQYF | TGTGCCAGCAGCCCCCCCTGGGGGGGGAGTGAGACCCAGTACTTC